This T cell receptor beta chain is drawn from a study of a mutant IDH1 vaccine in newly diagnosed glioma. As for the study in general: Of the patients given treatment, approximately 62% were male and about 40% were female, and a mean age of roughly 40 years was recorded. Study-wide results and caveats: Of all patients, 93.3% showed vaccine-induced immune responses. Pseudoprogression seemingly bore no relation to changes in top peripheral T cell clonotypes.

V lost 5 bases to trimming and J lost 1 base, with 8 bases between them. CDR1 PRHDT and CDR2 FYEKMQ come from the germline V gene (reference sequence). This CDR3 has 13 amino acids. Specified time point: week 5, during vaccination. The vaccine gave 300 ug of a 20-mer mutant IDH1 peptide subcutaneously per dose. Newly diagnosed WHO grade 3 or 4 IDH1-mutant, ATRX-lost astrocytomas were identified in the donors. Details on this clone: Its antigen is not identified.

TCRdb's copy holds only in-frame clones and misses some; the assay was immunoSEQ multiplex PCR. The sample holds tens of thousands of clones; around nine tenths are singletons and the top ten take 0.56%. The specimen was PBMCs, collected from a glioma patient whose treatment included an IDH1 peptide vaccine. This receptor was identified in a woman between 45 and 65 years old with glioma. This chain uses TRBV13 with TRBJ2-5; D remains unclear. This chain's CDR3 is CASSPETQETQYF. CDR3 bases: TGTGCCAGCAGCCCCGAGACCCAAGAGACCCAGTACTTC. The variable domain in full, with the rest retrieved from reference TRBV13 and TRBJ2-5, is AAGVIQSPRHLIKEKRETATLKCYPIPRHDTVYWYQQGPGQDPQFLISFYEKMQSDKGSIPDRFSAQQFSDYHSELNMSSLELGDSALYFCASSPETQETQYFGPGTRLLVL.